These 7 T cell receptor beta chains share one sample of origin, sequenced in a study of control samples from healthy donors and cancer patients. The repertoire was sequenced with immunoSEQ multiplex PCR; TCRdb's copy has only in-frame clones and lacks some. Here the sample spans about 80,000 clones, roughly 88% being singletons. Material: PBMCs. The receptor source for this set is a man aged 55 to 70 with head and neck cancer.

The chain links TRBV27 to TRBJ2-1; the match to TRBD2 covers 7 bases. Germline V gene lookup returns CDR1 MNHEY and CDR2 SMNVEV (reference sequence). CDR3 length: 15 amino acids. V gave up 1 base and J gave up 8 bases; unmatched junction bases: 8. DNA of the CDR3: TGTGCCAGCAGTTTATTCTTGCGGGAGATGGATGAGCAGTTCTTC. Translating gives CASSLFLREMDEQFF.

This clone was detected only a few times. The DNA of the CDR3 is TGTGCCAGCAGCGTCGGACAGGGGAATCAGCCCCAGCATTTT. Protein sequence: CASSVGQGNQPQHF. The chain links TRBV9 to TRBJ1-5, with 9 bases lining up with TRBD1. The V and J ends lost 2 bases and 4 bases, in that order; junction bases with no gene match: 1. Germline-derived CDR1 and CDR2 are SGDLS and YYNGEE. The CDR3 runs to 14 residues.

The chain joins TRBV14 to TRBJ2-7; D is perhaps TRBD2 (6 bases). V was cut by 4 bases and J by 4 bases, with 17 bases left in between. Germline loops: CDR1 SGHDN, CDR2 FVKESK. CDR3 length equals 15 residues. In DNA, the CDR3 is TGTGCCAGCAGCCCGGTGGAGGGACCGGGGTACGAGCAGTACTTC. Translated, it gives CASSPVEGPGYEQYF.

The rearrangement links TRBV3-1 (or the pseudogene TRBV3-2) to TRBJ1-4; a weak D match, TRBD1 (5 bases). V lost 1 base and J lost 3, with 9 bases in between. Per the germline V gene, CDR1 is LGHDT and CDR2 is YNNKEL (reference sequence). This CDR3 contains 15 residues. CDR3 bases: TGTGCCAGCAGCCAAGGAGACAGAGCTAATGAAAAACTGTTTTTT. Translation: CASSQGDRANEKLFF.

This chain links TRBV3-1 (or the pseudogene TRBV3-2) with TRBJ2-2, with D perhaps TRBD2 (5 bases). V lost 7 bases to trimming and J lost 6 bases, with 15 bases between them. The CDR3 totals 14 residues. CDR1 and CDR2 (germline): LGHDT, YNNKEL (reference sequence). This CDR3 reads CASKPPGYSGELFF. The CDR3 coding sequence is TGTGCCAGCAAGCCCCCGGGGTACTCCGGGGAGCTGTTTTTT.

DNA of the CDR3: TGTGCCACCAGCAGAGGAGCAGGGGAGAACCAGCCCCAGCATTTT. Translating gives CATSRGAGENQPQHF. The J gene is TRBJ1-5, the V gene TRBV15; D is possibly TRBD1 (6 bases). Germline V gives CDR1 LNHNV, CDR2 YYDKDF (reference sequence). CDR3 length: 15 amino acids. Deletions cut 1 base from V and 7 bases from J, with 14 bases between.

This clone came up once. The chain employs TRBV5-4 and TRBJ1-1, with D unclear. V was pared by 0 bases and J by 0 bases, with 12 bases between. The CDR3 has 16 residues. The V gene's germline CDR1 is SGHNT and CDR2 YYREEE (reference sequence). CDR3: CASSLGTEHMNTEAFF. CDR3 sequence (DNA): TGTGCCAGCAGCTTGGGGACGGAACACATGAACACTGAAGCTTTCTTT.